The T cell receptor (beta chain) described here comes from a study of cytomegalovirus exposure and HLA in healthy donors. In regard to this clone: The same CDR3 arises from other DNA sequences in this sample as well.

Primers: 60 Vbeta forward and 13 Jbeta reverse. The data were produced by immunoSEQ multiplex PCR, yet TCRdb's version contains in-frame clones alone and is incomplete. The sample contains 160,000 or so clones, around 79% of which appear only once. From germline, CDR1 is MNHEY and CDR2 SVGAGI. V lost 0 bases and J lost 4, with 6 bases in between. The CDR3 has 13 amino acids. Sequencing was done on a sample of PBMCs. The chain recombines TRBV6-5 with TRBJ1-2, with TRBD1 as a possible D gene (5 bases). The origin of this receptor is a middle-aged man in good health and CMV-seronegative. The CDR3 sequence: CASSYSTVYGYTF. CDR3 DNA: TGTGCCAGCAGTTACTCGACAGTCTATGGCTACACCTTC.